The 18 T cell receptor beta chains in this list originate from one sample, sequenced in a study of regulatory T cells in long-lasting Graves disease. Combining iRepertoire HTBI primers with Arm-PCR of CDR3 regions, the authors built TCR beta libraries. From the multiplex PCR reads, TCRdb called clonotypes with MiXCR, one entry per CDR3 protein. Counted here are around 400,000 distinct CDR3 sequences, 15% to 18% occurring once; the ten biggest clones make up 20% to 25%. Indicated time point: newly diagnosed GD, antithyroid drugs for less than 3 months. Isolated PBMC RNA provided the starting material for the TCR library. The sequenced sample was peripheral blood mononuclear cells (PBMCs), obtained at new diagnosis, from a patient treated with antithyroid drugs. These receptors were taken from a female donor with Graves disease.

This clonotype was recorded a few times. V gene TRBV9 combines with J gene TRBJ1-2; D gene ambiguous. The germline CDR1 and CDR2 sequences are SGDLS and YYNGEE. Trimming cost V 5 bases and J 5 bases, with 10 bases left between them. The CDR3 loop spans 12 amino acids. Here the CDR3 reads CASSSLSYGYTF. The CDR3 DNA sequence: TGTGCCAGCAGTAGTTTGAGTTATGGCTACACCTTC.

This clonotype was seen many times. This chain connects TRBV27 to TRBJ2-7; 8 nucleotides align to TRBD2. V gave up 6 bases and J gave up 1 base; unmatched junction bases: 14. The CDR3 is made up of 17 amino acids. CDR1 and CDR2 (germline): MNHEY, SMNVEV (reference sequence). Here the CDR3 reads CASSQSTGGGGSYEQYF. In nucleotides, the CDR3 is TGTGCCAGCAGCCAATCCACCGGGGGGGGGGGTTCCTACGAGCAGTACTTC.

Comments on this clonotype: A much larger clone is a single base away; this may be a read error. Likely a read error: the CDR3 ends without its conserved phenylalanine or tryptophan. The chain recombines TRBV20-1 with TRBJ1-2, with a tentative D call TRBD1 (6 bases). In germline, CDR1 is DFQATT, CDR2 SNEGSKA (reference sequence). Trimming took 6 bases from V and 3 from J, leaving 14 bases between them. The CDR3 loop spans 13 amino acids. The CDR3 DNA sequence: TGCAGTGCCAAAGGACAGCTGGACTATGGCTACACCCTC. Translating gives CSAKGQLDYGYTL.

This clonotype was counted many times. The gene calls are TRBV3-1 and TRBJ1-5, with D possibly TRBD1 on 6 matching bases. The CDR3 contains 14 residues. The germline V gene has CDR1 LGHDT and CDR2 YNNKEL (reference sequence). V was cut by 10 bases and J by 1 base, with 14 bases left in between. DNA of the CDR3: TGTGCCACCTCGAGGGGGTTAAGCAATCAGCCCCAGCATTTT. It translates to CATSRGLSNQPQHF. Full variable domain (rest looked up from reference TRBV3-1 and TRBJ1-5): DTAVSQTPKYLVTQMGNDKSIKCEQNLGHDTMYWYKQDSKKFLKIMFSYNNKELIINETVPNRFSPKSPDKAHLNLHINSLELGDSAVYFCATSRGLSNQPQHFGDGTRLSIL.

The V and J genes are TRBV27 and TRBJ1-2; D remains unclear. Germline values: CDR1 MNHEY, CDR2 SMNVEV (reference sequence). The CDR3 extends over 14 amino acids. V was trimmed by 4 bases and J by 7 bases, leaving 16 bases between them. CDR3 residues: CASSSLPGTTGYTF. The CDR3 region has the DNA TGTGCCAGCAGTTCCCTCCCGGGAACGACTGGCTACACCTTC.

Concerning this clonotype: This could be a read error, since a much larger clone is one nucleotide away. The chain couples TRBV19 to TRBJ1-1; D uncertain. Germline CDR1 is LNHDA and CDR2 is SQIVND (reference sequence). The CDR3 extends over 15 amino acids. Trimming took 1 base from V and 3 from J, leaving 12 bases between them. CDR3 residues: CASSIGPGLDTEAFF. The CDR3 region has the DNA TGTGCCAGTAGTATAGGTCCGGGCCTGGACACTGAAGCTTTCTTT.

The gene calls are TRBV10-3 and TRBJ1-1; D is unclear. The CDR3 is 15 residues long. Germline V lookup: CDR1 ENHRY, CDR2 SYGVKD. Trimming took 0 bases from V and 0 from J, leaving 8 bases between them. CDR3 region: CAISESDGMNTEAFF. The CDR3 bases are TGTGCCATCAGTGAGTCGGACGGTATGAACACTGAAGCTTTCTTT.

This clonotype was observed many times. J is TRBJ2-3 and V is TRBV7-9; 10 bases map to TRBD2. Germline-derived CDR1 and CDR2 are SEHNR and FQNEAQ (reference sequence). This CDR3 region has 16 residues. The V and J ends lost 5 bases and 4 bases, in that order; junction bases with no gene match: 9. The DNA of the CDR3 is TGTGCCAGCAGCCATAGGACTAGCGGAGGTGCAGATACGCAGTATTTT. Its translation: CASSHRTSGGADTQYF.

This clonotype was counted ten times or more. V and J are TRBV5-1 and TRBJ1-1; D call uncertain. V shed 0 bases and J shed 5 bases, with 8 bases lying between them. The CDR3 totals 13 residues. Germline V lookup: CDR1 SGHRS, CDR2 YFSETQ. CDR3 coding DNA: TGCGCCAGCAGCTTGGCTTGGGGTACTGAAGCTTTCTTT. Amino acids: CASSLAWGTEAFF.

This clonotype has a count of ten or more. The CDR3 sequence is CASTKGTYYGYTF. The CDR3 DNA follows: TGTGCCAGCACCAAAGGGACATACTATGGCTACACCTTC. The chain recombines TRBV28 with TRBJ1-2; D perhaps matches TRBD1 (6 bases). Trimming shortened V by 7 bases and J by 3 bases, and 12 bases separated the two germline ends. This CDR3 has 13 residues. Per the germline V gene, CDR1 is MDHEN and CDR2 is SYDVKM.

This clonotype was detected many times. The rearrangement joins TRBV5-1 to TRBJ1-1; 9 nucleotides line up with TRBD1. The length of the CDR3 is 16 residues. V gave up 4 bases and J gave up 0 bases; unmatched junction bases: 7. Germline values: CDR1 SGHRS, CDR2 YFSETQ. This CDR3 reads CASSITRDRVNTEAFF. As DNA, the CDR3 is TGCGCCAGCAGCATAACCCGGGACAGGGTGAACACTGAAGCTTTCTTT.

The CDR3 bases are TGCAGTGCTATCCCCTCGAGCGGGACCCCCTACGAGCAGTACTTC. Its protein product is CSAIPSSGTPYEQYF. This chain uses TRBV20-1 with TRBJ2-7; 7 bases align to TRBD2. V trimming: 4 bases; J trimming: 2 bases; junction bases outside the gene matches: 11. Germline CDR1 is DFQATT and CDR2 is SNEGSKA (reference sequence). The CDR3 loop spans 15 amino acids.

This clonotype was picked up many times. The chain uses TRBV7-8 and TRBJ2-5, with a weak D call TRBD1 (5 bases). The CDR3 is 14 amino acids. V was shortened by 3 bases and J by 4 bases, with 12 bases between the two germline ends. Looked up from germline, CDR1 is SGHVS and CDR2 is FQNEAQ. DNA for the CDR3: TGTGCCAGCAGCTTGAGAAGGGGTGTAGAGACCCAGTACTTC. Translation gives CASSLRRGVETQYF.

CDR3 loop: CASSPHSAYEQYF. The CDR3 nucleotides are TGTGCCAGCAGCCCGCACTCGGCCTACGAGCAGTACTTC. The gene calls are TRBV9 and TRBJ2-7; D is unresolved. The CDR3 totals 13 residues. V was pared by 4 bases and J by 2 bases, with 10 bases between. CDR1 and CDR2 from the germline V gene are SGDLS and YYNGEE.

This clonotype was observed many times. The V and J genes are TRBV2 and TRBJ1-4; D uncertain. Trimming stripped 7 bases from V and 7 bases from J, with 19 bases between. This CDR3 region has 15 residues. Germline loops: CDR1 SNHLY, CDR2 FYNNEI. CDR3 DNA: TGTGCCAGCACCCCACCGAACTTCTGGGCTGAAAAACTGTTTTTT. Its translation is CASTPPNFWAEKLFF.

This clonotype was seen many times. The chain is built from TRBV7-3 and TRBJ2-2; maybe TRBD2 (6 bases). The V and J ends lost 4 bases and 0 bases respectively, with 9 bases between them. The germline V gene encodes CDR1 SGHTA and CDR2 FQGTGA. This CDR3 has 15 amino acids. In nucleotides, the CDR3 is TGTGCCAGCAGCTCCGGACTACCGAACACCGGGGAGCTGTTTTTT. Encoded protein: CASSSGLPNTGELFF.

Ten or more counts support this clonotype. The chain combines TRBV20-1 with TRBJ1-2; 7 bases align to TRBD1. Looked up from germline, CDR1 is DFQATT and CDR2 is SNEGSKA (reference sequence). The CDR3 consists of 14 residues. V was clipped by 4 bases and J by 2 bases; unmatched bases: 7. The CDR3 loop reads CSAIPSGQNYGYTF. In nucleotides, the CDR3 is TGCAGTGCTATCCCCTCGGGACAGAACTATGGCTACACCTTC.

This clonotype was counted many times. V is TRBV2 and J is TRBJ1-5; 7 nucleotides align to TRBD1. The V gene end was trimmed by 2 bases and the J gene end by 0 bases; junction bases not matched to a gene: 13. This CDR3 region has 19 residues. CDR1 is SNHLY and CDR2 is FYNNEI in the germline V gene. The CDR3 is CASSEPTGVRTHSNQPQHF. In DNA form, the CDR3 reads TGTGCCAGCAGTGAACCAACAGGGGTAAGAACCCATAGCAATCAGCCCCAGCATTTT.